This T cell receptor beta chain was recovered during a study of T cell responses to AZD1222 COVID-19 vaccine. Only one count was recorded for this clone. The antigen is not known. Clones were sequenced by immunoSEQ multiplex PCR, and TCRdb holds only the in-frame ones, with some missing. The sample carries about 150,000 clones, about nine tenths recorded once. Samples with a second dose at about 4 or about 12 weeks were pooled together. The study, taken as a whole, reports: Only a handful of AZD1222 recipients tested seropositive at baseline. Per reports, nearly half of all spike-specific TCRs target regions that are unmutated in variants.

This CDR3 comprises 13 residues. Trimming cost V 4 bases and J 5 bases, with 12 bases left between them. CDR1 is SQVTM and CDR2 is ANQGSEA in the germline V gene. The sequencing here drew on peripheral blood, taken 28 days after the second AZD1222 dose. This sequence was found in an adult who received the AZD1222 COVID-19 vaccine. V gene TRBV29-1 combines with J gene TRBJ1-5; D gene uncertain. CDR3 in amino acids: CSVGGPGDQPQHF. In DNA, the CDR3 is TGCAGCGTTGGAGGGCCGGGTGATCAGCCCCAGCATTTT.